Sequencing of this T cell receptor (beta chain) was carried out in a study of identifying expanded T cells in peripheral blood. Germline V gene sequence: CDR1 MDHEN, CDR2 SYDVKM. V shed 3 bases and J 0 bases; nucleotides not matched to a gene: 6. This CDR3 has 16 residues. Overall study results and limits: Differentially abundant clones: around 1.1 between replicates, about 17 at approximately 14 days, over 18 at four. Roughly two-week clone count variance significantly increased as total template count grew.

No infections or other immune events were documented during collection. Clones were sequenced by immunoSEQ multiplex PCR, and TCRdb holds only the in-frame ones, with some missing. The table records about 78,000 clones, approximately 85% of them present only once. Concerning this clone itself: Its specificity is unknown.

The source of this sequence is a person between 18 and 75 years old in good health. The rearrangement links TRBV28 to TRBJ2-7, with TRBD1 matching over 9 bases. The sample comprised blood. CDR3 amino acids: CASSFRSGQGSYEQYF. DNA for the CDR3: TGTGCCAGCAGTTTTCGTTCGGGACAGGGCTCCTACGAGCAGTACTTC.